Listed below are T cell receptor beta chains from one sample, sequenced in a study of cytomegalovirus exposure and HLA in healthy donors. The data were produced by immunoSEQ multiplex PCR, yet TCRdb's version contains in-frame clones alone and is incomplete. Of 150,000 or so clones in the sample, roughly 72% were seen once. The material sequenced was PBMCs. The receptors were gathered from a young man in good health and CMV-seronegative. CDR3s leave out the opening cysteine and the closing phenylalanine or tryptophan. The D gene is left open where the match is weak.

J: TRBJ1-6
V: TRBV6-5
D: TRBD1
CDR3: ASSNRQGANSPLN

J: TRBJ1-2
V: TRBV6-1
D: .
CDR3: ASSEGHGGYYGYT

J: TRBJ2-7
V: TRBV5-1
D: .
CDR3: ASSLWQGGSYEQY

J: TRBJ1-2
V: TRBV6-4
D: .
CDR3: ASSDFTKGEHT

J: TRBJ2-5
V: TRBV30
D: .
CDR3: AWTGLASETQY

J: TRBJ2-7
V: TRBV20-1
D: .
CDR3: SASPIYEQY

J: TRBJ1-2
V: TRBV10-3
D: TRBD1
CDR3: AISESSYSINQGAGYT

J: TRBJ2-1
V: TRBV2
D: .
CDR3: ASSDDSVDHGF

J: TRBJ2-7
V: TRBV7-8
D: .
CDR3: ASSQGLIYEQY

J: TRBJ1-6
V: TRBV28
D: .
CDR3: ASTFAGVGYSPLH

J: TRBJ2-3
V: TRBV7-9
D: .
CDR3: ASSSQGTDTQY

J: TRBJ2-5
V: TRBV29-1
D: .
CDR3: SVSRQRRETQY

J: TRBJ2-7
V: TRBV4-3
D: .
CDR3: ASSQGQALRGEQY

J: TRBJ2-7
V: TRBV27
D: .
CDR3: ASSFSSSYEQY

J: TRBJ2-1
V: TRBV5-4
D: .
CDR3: ASSLVSNNEQF

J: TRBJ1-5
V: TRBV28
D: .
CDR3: ASSFPLDLLSNQPQH

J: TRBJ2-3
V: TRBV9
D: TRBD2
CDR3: ASTRRATSGTDTQY

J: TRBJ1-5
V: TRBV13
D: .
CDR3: ASSEQDQPQH

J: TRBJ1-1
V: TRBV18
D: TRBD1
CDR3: ASSPRGWKMNTEAF

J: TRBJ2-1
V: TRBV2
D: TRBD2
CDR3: ASSAVSGGYNEQF

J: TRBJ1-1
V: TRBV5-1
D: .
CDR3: ASSIGRTETLGTEAF

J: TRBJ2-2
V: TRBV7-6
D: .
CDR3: ASSLALGGAGELF

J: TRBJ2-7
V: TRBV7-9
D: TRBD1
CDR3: ASSLGQTGDVYEQY

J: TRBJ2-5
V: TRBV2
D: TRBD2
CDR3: ASSDSLGGILAGDQETQY

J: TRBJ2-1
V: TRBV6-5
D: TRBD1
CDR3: ASSPGQGSYNEQF

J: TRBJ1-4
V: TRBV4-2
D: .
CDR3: ASSQDREASGKLF

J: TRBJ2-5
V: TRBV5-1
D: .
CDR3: ASSLKETQY

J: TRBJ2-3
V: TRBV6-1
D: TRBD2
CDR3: ASSLGLAGSDTQY

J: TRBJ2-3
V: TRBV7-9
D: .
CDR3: SSSFFGGGTEDTQY